This section outlines one T cell receptor (beta chain) sequence together with its context. This specimen comes from a study of blood T cell repertoires in COVID-19. Overall study: T cells, B-cell-depleted T cells, or PBMCs provided the cDNA or gDNA that served as material.

V lost 1 base to trimming and J lost 12 bases; unmatched junction nucleotides: 5. Germline CDR1 and CDR2: SEHNR and FQNEAQ (reference sequence). This CDR3 is built from 13 residues. The protocol was immunoSEQ multiplex PCR, while the TCRdb copy is restricted to in-frame clones and leaves out a portion. The repertoire holds under 250,000 clones, with roughly 86% as singletons. The chain links TRBV7-9 to TRBJ2-1, with TRBD1 matching over 8 bases. The receptor's source is a woman aged 55-69 years who had recovered from COVID-19. Sequenced material: peripheral blood. In DNA form, the CDR3 reads TGTGCCAGCAGCTTAGTCGGACAGGGAACGCAGTTCTTC. It codes for CASSLVGQGTQFF.